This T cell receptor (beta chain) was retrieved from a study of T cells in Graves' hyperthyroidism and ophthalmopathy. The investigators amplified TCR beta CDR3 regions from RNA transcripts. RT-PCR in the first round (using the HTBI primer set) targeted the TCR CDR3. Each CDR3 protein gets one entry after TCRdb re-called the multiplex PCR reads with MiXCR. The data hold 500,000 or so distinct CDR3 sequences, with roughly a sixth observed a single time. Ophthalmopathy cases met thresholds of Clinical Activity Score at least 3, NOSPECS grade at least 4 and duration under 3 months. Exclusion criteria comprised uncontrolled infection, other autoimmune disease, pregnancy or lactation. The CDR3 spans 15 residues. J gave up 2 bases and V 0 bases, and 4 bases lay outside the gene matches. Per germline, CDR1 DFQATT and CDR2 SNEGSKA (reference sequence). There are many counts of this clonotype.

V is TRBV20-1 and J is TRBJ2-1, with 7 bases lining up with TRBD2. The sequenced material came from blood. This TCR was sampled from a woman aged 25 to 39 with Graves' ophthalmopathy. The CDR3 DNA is TGCAGTGCTAGAGAACGGCTAGCGGCCTACAATGAGCAGTTCTTC. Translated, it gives CSARERLAAYNEQFF.